The clone carrying this TCR beta chain was seen more than once but under ten times. As yet, its antigen is unknown. This sample was included in a study of OX40 agonist ivuxolimab in advanced cancers. Study context: Prior anti-PD-1, anti-PD-L1 or anti-CTLA-4 therapy did not bar entry, and around 39% had some.

Generated by immunoSEQ multiplex PCR, the TCRdb table keeps only in-frame clones and is missing some. Of around 16,000 clones in the sample, about three quarters were seen once. Study results and limitations: Clonal expansion among partial responders at 0.1-3.0 mg/kg ranked near the lowest.

The CDR3 has 15 residues. V lost 2 bases and J 0 bases, leaving 13 bases between the germline ends. Germline assignment: CDR1 GTSNPN and CDR2 SVGIG (reference sequence). This receptor was obtained from an adult with an advanced solid tumor such as melanoma, head and neck, liver or kidney cancer. The chain couples TRBV30 to TRBJ1-2; TRBD1 might be the D (5 bases). The material sequenced was CD4+ or CD8+ T cells sorted from blood, taken in a trial of the OX40 agonist ivuxolimab. The CDR3 region is CAWSPGTQTNYGYTF. The CDR3 nucleotides read TGTGCCTGGAGTCCCGGGACGCAGACTAACTATGGCTACACCTTC.